A selection of T cell receptor beta chains follows, all from one sample in a study of radiation and T cells in renal cell carcinoma. The data were produced by immunoSEQ multiplex PCR, yet TCRdb's version contains in-frame clones alone and is incomplete. Of 55,000 to 65,000 clones in the sample, 78% were seen once. This sample comprised blood, obtained from a patient whose treatment included radiotherapy and nephrectomy. These receptors all stem from a man between 60 and 75 years old with renal cell carcinoma. Each CDR3 is given with its conserved first and last residue. D genes are given only for firm matches. The listing skips clone size in some rows; elsewhere it reads once, few, many or a size class.

d_gene: -; abundance: -; j_gene: TRBJ2-7; v_gene: TRBV30; CDR3aa: CAWNAGPASSYEQYF; CDR3nt: TGTGCCTGGAACGCCGGACCCGCGAGCTCCTACGAGCAGTACTTC
d_gene: -; abundance: -; j_gene: TRBJ1-1; v_gene: TRBV4-1; CDR3aa: CASSQGSVNTEAFF; CDR3nt: TGCGCCAGCAGCCAAGGTAGTGTGAACACTGAAGCTTTCTTT
d_gene: -; abundance: -; j_gene: TRBJ1-1; v_gene: TRBV6-6; CDR3aa: CASTIMMNTEAFF; CDR3nt: TGTGCCAGCACCATAATGATGAACACTGAAGCTTTCTTT
d_gene: TRBD1; abundance: few; j_gene: TRBJ1-6; v_gene: TRBV6-5; CDR3aa: CASSYSTGGNSPLHF; CDR3nt: TGTGCCAGCAGTTACTCTACAGGGGGTAATTCACCCCTCCACTTT
d_gene: -; abundance: -; j_gene: TRBJ2-7; v_gene: TRBV7-2; CDR3aa: CASSSSGGTGTYEQYF; CDR3nt: TGTGCCAGCAGCTCTAGCGGAGGGACAGGCACCTACGAGCAGTACTTC
d_gene: TRBD1; abundance: -; j_gene: TRBJ1-2; v_gene: TRBV6-5; CDR3aa: CASSRDSSYGYTF; CDR3nt: TGTGCCAGCAGCCGGGACAGTTCCTATGGCTACACCTTC
d_gene: -; abundance: -; j_gene: TRBJ2-1; v_gene: TRBV7-9; CDR3aa: CASSLRISSYNEQFF; CDR3nt: TGTGCCAGCAGCTTGCGGATATCCTCCTACAATGAGCAGTTCTTC
d_gene: -; abundance: -; j_gene: TRBJ1-2; v_gene: TRBV30; CDR3aa: CAWNPGIEDYGYTF; CDR3nt: TGTGCCTGGAATCCGGGAATTGAGGACTATGGCTACACCTTC
d_gene: -; abundance: -; j_gene: TRBJ1-1; v_gene: TRBV9; CDR3aa: CASSVGGHLEAFF; CDR3nt: TGTGCCAGCAGCGTAGGAGGACACCTAGAAGCTTTCTTT
d_gene: TRBD1; abundance: -; j_gene: TRBJ1-2; v_gene: TRBV5-4; CDR3aa: CASRQGNYGYTF; CDR3nt: TGTGCCAGCAGACAGGGGAACTATGGCTACACCTTC
d_gene: -; abundance: -; j_gene: TRBJ2-1; v_gene: TRBV9; CDR3aa: CASSVGGIGNEQFF; CDR3nt: TGTGCCAGCAGCGTGGGGGGAATAGGCAATGAGCAGTTCTTC
d_gene: TRBD1; abundance: -; j_gene: TRBJ2-7; v_gene: TRBV19; CDR3aa: CASKRTGWDEQYF; CDR3nt: TGTGCCAGTAAAAGGACAGGGTGGGACGAGCAGTACTTC
d_gene: -; abundance: -; j_gene: TRBJ2-5; v_gene: TRBV29-1; CDR3aa: CSADSLETQYF; CDR3nt: TGCAGCGCTGACTCGTTGGAGACCCAGTACTTC
d_gene: TRBD1; abundance: -; j_gene: TRBJ1-3; v_gene: TRBV6-1; CDR3aa: CAGRDSSGNTIYF; CDR3nt: TGTGCCGGACGGGACAGCTCTGGAAACACCATATATTTT
d_gene: -; abundance: -; j_gene: TRBJ2-4; v_gene: TRBV15; CDR3aa: CATSRDLDRNIQYF; CDR3nt: TGTGCCACCAGCAGAGATCTGGACAGAAACATTCAGTACTTC
d_gene: -; abundance: -; j_gene: TRBJ1-1; v_gene: TRBV6-6; CDR3aa: CASRLPGNTEGAEAFF; CDR3nt: TGTGCCAGCAGGCTTCCAGGAAACACCGAAGGGGCTGAAGCTTTCTTT
d_gene: -; abundance: few; j_gene: TRBJ2-1; v_gene: TRBV7-6; CDR3aa: CASSLTTNYNEQFF; CDR3nt: TGTGCCAGCAGCCTCACGACCAACTACAATGAGCAGTTCTTC
d_gene: TRBD1; abundance: -; j_gene: TRBJ1-2; v_gene: TRBV15; CDR3aa: CATSSGAMTGNYGYTF; CDR3nt: TGTGCCACCAGCAGTGGAGCTATGACAGGGAACTATGGCTACACCTTC
d_gene: -; abundance: once; j_gene: TRBJ1-4; v_gene: TRBV9; CDR3aa: CASSVAWSTNEKLFF; CDR3nt: TGTGCCAGCAGCGTAGCGTGGAGCACTAATGAAAAACTGTTTTTT
d_gene: -; abundance: -; j_gene: TRBJ2-1; v_gene: TRBV11-3; CDR3aa: CASSSLGGFYNEQFF; CDR3nt: TGTGCCAGCAGCTCCTTGGGCGGTTTTTACAATGAGCAGTTCTTC
d_gene: -; abundance: few; j_gene: TRBJ1-2; v_gene: TRBV9; CDR3aa: CASSVDRQVGGHGYTF; CDR3nt: TGTGCCAGCAGCGTAGACCGACAGGTTGGGGGACATGGCTACACCTTC
d_gene: TRBD2; abundance: -; j_gene: TRBJ2-3; v_gene: TRBV7-6; CDR3aa: CASSRSGSPTGVTQYF; CDR3nt: TGTGCCAGCAGCAGGAGCGGGAGCCCCACCGGCGTTACGCAGTATTTT
d_gene: TRBD1; abundance: -; j_gene: TRBJ2-5; v_gene: TRBV27; CDR3aa: CASRTGLGETQYF; CDR3nt: TGTGCCAGCAGGACAGGGCTAGGAGAGACCCAGTACTTC
d_gene: -; abundance: few; j_gene: TRBJ2-5; v_gene: TRBV4-2; CDR3aa: CASSQTGTAETQYF; CDR3nt: TGTGCCAGCAGCCAAACCGGGACCGCAGAGACCCAGTACTTC
d_gene: -; abundance: -; j_gene: TRBJ1-3; v_gene: TRBV10-1; CDR3aa: CASHKQSVLLVSSGNTIYF; CDR3nt: TGCGCCAGTCATAAGCAGTCGGTTTTGTTAGTGAGCTCTGGAAACACCATATATTTT
d_gene: TRBD1; abundance: few; j_gene: TRBJ2-7; v_gene: TRBV10-2; CDR3aa: CASAATGTGQYF; CDR3nt: TGCGCCAGCGCTGCCACGGGGACAGGGCAGTACTTC
d_gene: -; abundance: -; j_gene: TRBJ2-1; v_gene: TRBV19; CDR3aa: CASSVPNGGEVGFKDEQFF; CDR3nt: TGTGCCAGTAGTGTCCCCAATGGCGGGGAGGTGGGCTTTAAGGATGAGCAGTTCTTC
d_gene: -; abundance: -; j_gene: TRBJ1-2; v_gene: TRBV27; CDR3aa: CASSSSKGDGYTF; CDR3nt: TGTGCCAGCAGTTCCTCGAAGGGAGATGGCTACACCTTC
d_gene: TRBD1; abundance: -; j_gene: TRBJ2-3; v_gene: TRBV5-1; CDR3aa: CASSGTGTSTDTQYF; CDR3nt: TGCGCCAGCAGCGGGACAGGGACTAGCACAGATACGCAGTATTTT
d_gene: TRBD2; abundance: -; j_gene: TRBJ2-2; v_gene: TRBV19; CDR3aa: CASSIVGLAGEGGELFF; CDR3nt: TGTGCCAGTAGTATCGTGGGACTAGCGGGAGAGGGTGGGGAGCTGTTTTTT
d_gene: -; abundance: -; j_gene: TRBJ1-1; v_gene: TRBV25-1; CDR3aa: CASSEDRGTRTEAFF; CDR3nt: TGTGCCAGCAGTGAGGACAGAGGAACAAGGACTGAAGCTTTCTTT
d_gene: TRBD1; abundance: -; j_gene: TRBJ2-3; v_gene: TRBV6-5; CDR3aa: CASRTGPDTQYF; CDR3nt: TGTGCCAGCAGGACAGGGCCAGATACGCAGTATTTT
d_gene: TRBD2; abundance: -; j_gene: TRBJ2-3; v_gene: TRBV7-3; CDR3aa: CASSSGTSGSDTQYF; CDR3nt: TGTGCCAGCAGCTCAGGCACTAGCGGGAGTGATACGCAGTATTTT
d_gene: TRBD2; abundance: -; j_gene: TRBJ2-3; v_gene: TRBV5-1; CDR3aa: CASSLGGLETSTDTQYF; CDR3nt: TGCGCCAGCAGCTTGGGGGGACTAGAGACTAGCACAGATACGCAGTATTTT
d_gene: -; abundance: few; j_gene: TRBJ2-1; v_gene: TRBV7-2; CDR3aa: CASSPRASNYNEQFF; CDR3nt: TGTGCCAGCAGCCCTCGGGCTAGCAACTACAATGAGCAGTTCTTC
d_gene: TRBD2; abundance: -; j_gene: TRBJ2-3; v_gene: TRBV29-1; CDR3aa: CSATKREREATDTQYF; CDR3nt: TGCAGCGCCACTAAGCGGGAGCGGGAGGCCACAGATACGCAGTATTTT
d_gene: TRBD1; abundance: -; j_gene: TRBJ2-7; v_gene: TRBV7-2; CDR3aa: CASSWTGTEPYEQYF; CDR3nt: TGTGCCAGCAGCTGGACCGGGACAGAACCCTACGAGCAGTACTTC
d_gene: TRBD1; abundance: -; j_gene: TRBJ2-1; v_gene: TRBV19; CDR3aa: CASSTPGQGSDEQFF; CDR3nt: TGTGCCAGTAGTACACCGGGACAGGGTAGTGATGAGCAGTTCTTC
d_gene: -; abundance: -; j_gene: TRBJ1-3; v_gene: TRBV6-6; CDR3aa: CASSHRRDAGNTIYF; CDR3nt: TGTGCCAGCAGTCACCGAAGGGACGCTGGAAACACCATATATTTT
d_gene: -; abundance: -; j_gene: TRBJ1-1; v_gene: TRBV4-1; CDR3aa: CASSHDDTRSRIPEAFF; CDR3nt: TGCGCCAGCAGCCACGATGATACGAGGTCCCGGATCCCTGAAGCTTTCTTT
d_gene: -; abundance: -; j_gene: TRBJ2-5; v_gene: TRBV6-1; CDR3aa: CASRNSGAPQETQYF; CDR3nt: TGTGCCAGCAGAAACTCAGGAGCGCCCCAGGAGACCCAGTACTTC
d_gene: -; abundance: -; j_gene: TRBJ2-5; v_gene: TRBV4-2; CDR3aa: CASSQYLGEQETQYF; CDR3nt: TGTGCCAGCAGCCAATACCTCGGAGAGCAAGAGACCCAGTACTTC
d_gene: -; abundance: -; j_gene: TRBJ1-2; v_gene: TRBV29-1; CDR3aa: CSVERGKDGYTF; CDR3nt: TGCAGCGTTGAGCGGGGCAAGGATGGCTACACCTTC
d_gene: -; abundance: few; j_gene: TRBJ2-3; v_gene: TRBV7-2; CDR3aa: CASSLSKGDTQYF; CDR3nt: TGTGCCAGCAGCTTAAGTAAAGGTGACACGCAGTATTTT
d_gene: -; abundance: -; j_gene: TRBJ1-5; v_gene: TRBV18; CDR3aa: CASSPRDSTSRTQHF; CDR3nt: TGTGCCAGCTCACCAAGAGACAGTACCTCTCGGACCCAGCATTTT
d_gene: -; abundance: -; j_gene: TRBJ1-5; v_gene: TRBV15; CDR3aa: CATSREDQPQHF; CDR3nt: TGTGCCACCAGCAGAGAGGATCAGCCCCAGCATTTT
d_gene: TRBD1; abundance: once; j_gene: TRBJ1-4; v_gene: TRBV7-2; CDR3aa: CASSPFLQGTNEKLFF; CDR3nt: TGTGCCAGCAGCCCTTTCCTACAGGGGACTAATGAAAAACTGTTTTTT
d_gene: -; abundance: -; j_gene: TRBJ1-2; v_gene: TRBV6-1; CDR3aa: CASSEGGWGYGYTF; CDR3nt: TGTGCCAGCAGTGAGGGGGGATGGGGCTATGGCTACACCTTC
d_gene: -; abundance: -; j_gene: TRBJ1-1; v_gene: TRBV6-1; CDR3aa: CASSELSGRKNTEAFF; CDR3nt: TGTGCCAGCAGTGAACTTAGCGGTAGGAAGAACACTGAAGCTTTCTTT
d_gene: TRBD2; abundance: once; j_gene: TRBJ2-5; v_gene: TRBV6-5; CDR3aa: CASSALAGEETQYF; CDR3nt: TGTGCCAGCAGTGCCCTAGCGGGGGAAGAGACCCAGTACTTC
d_gene: -; abundance: -; j_gene: TRBJ1-1; v_gene: TRBV7-2; CDR3aa: CASSPQPGAGTEAFF; CDR3nt: TGTGCCAGCAGCCCCCAACCGGGGGCAGGGACTGAAGCTTTCTTT
d_gene: TRBD2; abundance: -; j_gene: TRBJ2-2; v_gene: TRBV5-1; CDR3aa: CASSPSTSSGNTGELFF; CDR3nt: TGCGCCAGCAGCCCGAGTACCTCTAGCGGCAACACCGGGGAGCTGTTTTTT
d_gene: -; abundance: -; j_gene: TRBJ1-6; v_gene: TRBV5-6; CDR3aa: CASSLGGGNNSPLHF; CDR3nt: TGTGCCAGCAGCTTGGGGGGCGGTAATAATTCACCCCTCCACTTT